One sample yielded the 7 T cell receptor beta chains listed below, sequenced in a study of tumor and adjacent non-tumor tissue in lung cancer. A modified ARM-PCR protocol with three rounds of nested PCR amplified TCRbeta. TCRdb re-analysed the multiplex PCR reads in MiXCR, keeping a single row per CDR3 protein. This sample has tens of thousands of distinct CDR3 sequences, with 61% found just once. No cell sorting was done before RNA was extracted from the tissue. More than 3 cm separated this lung sample from the edge of the tumor. Sequencing was performed on distant non-tumor lung tissue. Every receptor here comes from a man in his 70s with non-small cell lung cancer.

The chain is built from TRBV10-3 and TRBJ2-7, with TRBD2 matching over 8 bases. There are 13 residues in the CDR3. Germline CDR1 and CDR2: ENHRY and SYGVKD. Trimming removed 9 bases from V and 12 bases from J; junction bases left unmatched: 16. The CDR3 coding sequence is TGTGCCATTTCGGGACTAGACTACTACGGGAGGTACTTC. Residues: CAISGLDYYGRYF.

As to this clonotype: A much larger clonotype is one base distant, so this may be a read error. This chain links TRBV6-6 with TRBJ1-1; D not resolved. Germline loops: CDR1 MNHNY, CDR2 SVGAGI (reference sequence). CDR3 length: 13 amino acids. The DNA for the CDR3 is TGTACCAGCAGTTACGAGGCGCACACTGAAGCTTTCTTT. Translated, it gives CTSSYEAHTEAFF.

A word on this clonotype: An end of the junction differs from the germline gene, which may be a read error. V gene TRBV11-3 combines with J gene TRBJ2-7; the match to TRBD1 covers 7 bases. Germline V gene data show CDR1 as SGHNT and CDR2 as YENEEA. The CDR3 has 15 residues. CDR3 region: CANSPVGTVAYEQYF. DNA of the CDR3: TGTGCCAACAGCCCTGTCGGGACAGTGGCCTACGAGCAGTACTTC.

Details on this clonotype: This clone may be a read error of a much larger clone one base away. V and J are TRBV5-6 and TRBJ1-1; D not resolved. Germline CDR1 and CDR2: SGHDT and YYEEEE. The CDR3 loop spans 13 amino acids. In nucleotides, the CDR3 is TGTGCCAGCAGCTACAGAGTCAACATTGAAGCTTTCTTT. This encodes CASSYRVNIEAFF.

Ten or more counts support this clonotype. The chain joins TRBV11-2 to TRBJ2-1, with 9 bases that match TRBD1. The V gene end was trimmed by 3 bases and the J gene end by 3 bases; junction bases not matched to a gene: 6. The CDR3 has 16 residues. CDR1 and CDR2 from the germline V gene are SGHAT and FQNNGV. The CDR3 DNA follows: TGTGCCAGCAGCTTCGGTAAGGGACAGGGCTACAATGAGCAGTTCTTC. Translating gives CASSFGKGQGYNEQFF. Full variable domain (remainder filled in from reference TRBV11-2 and TRBJ2-1): EAGVAQSPRYKIIEKRQSVAFWCNPISGHATLYWYQQILGQGPKLLIQFQNNGVVDDSQLPKDRFSAERLKGVDSTLKIQPAKLEDSAVYLCASSFGKGQGYNEQFFGPGTRLTVL.

This clonotype was detected a few times. The chain uses TRBV24-1 and TRBJ2-7; D not certain. The V end lost 11 bases, the J end lost 0 bases, and 13 bases lay between the germline ends. The CDR3 totals 13 residues. The germline CDR1 and CDR2 sequences are KGHDR and SFDVKD. CDR3 nucleotides: TGTGCCATCTCCTCCGCGGACTCCTACGAGCAGTACTTC. This sequence encodes CAISSADSYEQYF.

This clonotype has only a few counts. The junction departs from the called germline gene at one end, perhaps through a read error. The rearrangement joins TRBV10-2 to TRBJ2-5, with a weak D call TRBD1 (6 bases). CDR1 and CDR2 (germline): WSHSY, SAAADI. The CDR3 length is 12 residues. The CDR3 sequence is CASSEEGETRYF. The CDR3 nucleotides read TGCGCCAGCAGTGAAGAGGGGGAGACCCGGTACTTC.